The clone carrying this TCR beta chain occurred many times. TCRdb called the 5' RACE reads again in MiXCR, with one record for every CDR3 protein. The data show approximately 40,000 distinct CDR3 sequences, less than 25% seen once. CDR1 and CDR2 (germline): MGHRA, YSYEKL. Between the trimmed V and J ends, which lost 3 bases and 13 bases, there was a span of 13 bases. The length of the CDR3 is 12 residues. The sorted Tregs were CD4+CD25+CD127-/low cells. Sequencing was performed on Tregs sorted from blood. The rearrangement joins TRBV4-1 to TRBJ2-1, with unresolved D. The receptor was derived from a female donor with breast cancer. As DNA, the CDR3 is TGCGCCAGCAGCCAGGCCGGGTCTACCCAGTTCTTC. Its translation is CASSQAGSTQFF.